This T cell receptor (beta chain) was captured in a study of shared clonotypes between healthy human individuals. Only in-frame clones appear in the TCRdb table, and some are missing; sequencing was by immunoSEQ multiplex PCR. The sample has 2 million to 3 million clones; approximately 92% are singletons. Note on this clone: Its antigen remains unidentified.

The CDR3 sequence is 14 residues long. Germline assignment: CDR1 WSHSY and CDR2 SAAADI. Trimming removed 5 bases at V and 4 bases at J, with 12 bases between. Study results and caveats: A few donors showed sharing of around 5% of naive CD4 clonotypes. Read depth was anticipated to influence clonotype sharing among donors. Despite large depth, rarefaction showed incomplete sorted-subset sequencing.

What was sequenced was naive CD4+ T cells sorted from blood. Described subset: CD45RA+ positively selected. The TCR comes from a man younger than 30 in good health. The chain couples TRBV10-2 to TRBJ1-5; D may be TRBD1 (6 bases). CDR3 bases: TGCGCCAGCAGTCCTACAGACAGGAATCAGCCCCAGCATTTT. Its translation is CASSPTDRNQPQHF.